The 2 T cell receptor beta chains given below trace back to one sample, sequenced in a study of T cell repertoires in cytomegalovirus infection. No antigen is known for these receptors. MiXCR, applied by TCRdb to the reads, yields one record per CDR3 protein. The sample lists more than 110,000 distinct CDR3 sequences; more than 25% were seen once. The sample consisted of CD8+ T cells from cultured PBMCs, taken from culture after CMV antigen stimulation. The receptors were sampled from a human donor in good health (CMV status not recorded). Some clones in this sample may be carry-over from other donors' samples.

This chain links TRBV27 with TRBJ1-6; D is uncertain. V was trimmed by 3 bases and J by 7 bases, leaving 13 bases between them. Per the germline V gene, CDR1 is MNHEY and CDR2 is SMNVEV (reference sequence). The CDR3 has 15 amino acids. CDR3 DNA sequence: TGTGCCAGCAGTTTTGGGCCAGGACCGAATTCACCCCTCCACTTT. It is translated as CASSFGPGPNSPLHF.

The chain carries TRBV4-1 and TRBJ1-6; D is unclear. Trimming shortened V by 4 bases and J by 8 bases, and 15 bases separated the two germline ends. This CDR3 contains 15 residues. Germline-derived CDR1 and CDR2 are MGHRA and YSYEKL. The CDR3 coding sequence is TGCGCCAGCAGCCTCCTCACCGACGGCTATTCACCCCTCCACTTT. This encodes CASSLLTDGYSPLHF.